The T cell receptor beta chain under discussion was sequenced for a study of human T cells and chemical hapten exposure. Turning to the study itself: Once 0.01% DPC had been applied to the upper back by patch test, readings were taken at 6 days.

TCRdb called the RACE reads again in MiXCR, with one record for every CDR3 protein. The table shows a few hundred thousand distinct CDR3 sequences, with roughly 5% occurring only once. Germline V lookup: CDR1 DFQATT, CDR2 SNEGSKA (reference sequence). The CDR3 has 16 amino acids. The V gene end was trimmed by 2 bases and the J gene end by 5 bases; junction bases not matched to a gene: 11. At least ten counts were recorded for this clonotype. Its antigen is unknown. General study points: No shift was seen in TCRs above 1 in 1000 frequency with DPC sensitization. Alopecia was present in the donors, so their immune response may differ from healthy people's.

Regarding time point: patch test 1, 2 weeks after DPC sensitization. Treatment denoted: therapeutic diphenylcyclopropenone sensitization with weekly scalp DPC. At patch-test visits, sampling came before the patch test. The source is a woman aged 45-65 years with alopecia areata. Some clones in this sample may be carry-over from other donors' samples. The sample here was whole blood, taken in connection with sensitization to the hapten diphenylcyclopropenone (DPC). This chain uses TRBV20-1 with TRBJ1-5; the match to TRBD1 covers 8 bases. The CDR3 nucleotides read TGCAGTGCTAGACCGAAGGACAGGGTATTCGATCAGCCCCAGCATTTT. This gives the protein CSARPKDRVFDQPQHF.